The entry below describes one TCR beta chain. Its target antigen remains unknown. An end of the junction differs from the germline gene, which may be a read error. This specimen comes from a study of T cell responses to AZD1222 COVID-19 vaccine (dated by TCRdb to the early 2020s). Notes on the research overall: AZD1222 recipients given second doses at about 4 weeks or at about 12 weeks were pooled, since spike-specific TCR depth and breadth were not found to differ between the two schedules. A total of 230 to 250 trial participants underwent TCR sequencing, of whom approximately 210 received two doses of AZD1222 and 26 received two doses of the MenACWY control vaccine. Trial participants were enrolled by age into subgroups of 18-55, 56-69 and 70-plus years, and roughly 160, 29 and 62 TCR-sequenced participants, respectively, were included in these subgroups.

What the time point label conveys for this sample: baseline before first vaccination. Samples from vaccinated people were obtained from the UK trials COV001 and COV002, which included a single-blind randomized controlled phase 2/3 trial of AZD1222 (ChAdOx1 nCoV-19) in healthy adults. Trial participant PBMC samples were collected at day 0 and day 28 after the second dose for TCRbeta chain sequencing. Study-level results and caveats: Conclusions about previously exposed vaccinees were limited because only six AZD1222 recipients were SARS-CoV-2 seropositive at baseline. Reportedly, close to half of the unique spike-specific TCRs recognized epitopes lying outside the regions that are mutated in the B.1.351 and B.1.1.7 variants. Because no day 14 peak-response samples were available, the repertoires could be characterized only after the peak T cell response. The 56-69-year group was small, and its depth increase did not reach significance, likely because of low power. Vaccine-associated CD4 TCRs spanned the whole spike protein, with dominant responses in regions 160-218 and 743-854. After two AZD1222 doses, both the breadth and the depth of spike-specific TCRs were significantly higher than at day 0 and than in MenACWY recipients. Participants were mostly white British and included more females than males, and it was suggested by the authors that clonal diversity may have been underestimated.

The CDR3 regions of human TCRbeta chains were subjected to immunosequencing. The study's own analysis went as follows. Repertoire TCRs were matched against a reference library of SARS-CoV-2-specific TCRs generated with the MIRA antigen-specificity platform. Breadth was defined as the fraction of unique TCRs that were SARS-CoV-2-associated. Depth was defined as the fraction of total T cells that were SARS-CoV-2-associated. Using the MIRA data, every spike-specific TCR was mapped to the spike region that the TCR reacted to and assigned to either a CD4 or a CD8 class. Log10-transformed breadth and depth values were compared by one-way ANOVA with Sidak's multiple comparisons tests. The immuneACCESS repertoire file appears here via TCRdb, limited to in-frame rearrangements. These files lack a portion of the clones; in checked studies, under half of the deficit traces to unresolved V genes, and the cause of the others is not known. Clone size and V and J calls were adopted from that table, with D and trimming inferred from the DNA. This sample is represented by some 90,000 clones; approximately 88% of them were singletons. The ten biggest clones cover about 16% of the sample.

The CDR3 holds 14 amino acids from the cysteine to the phenylalanine. CDR3 DNA only is kept here, 42 bases in frame from base 1. Sequences SQVTM (CDR1) and ANQGSEA (CDR2) are obtained from the germline V gene. The receptor's source is an adult in good health. Here the chain combines TRBV29-1 and TRBJ2-1; a tentative D match to TRBD1 spans 6 bases. The specimen was peripheral blood, collected on day 0 of AZD1222 vaccination. The DNA sequence is TGCAGCGTAGAAGGACAGAGCTCCTACAATGAGCAGTTCTTC. This codes for CSVEGQSSYNEQFF.